Here is one T cell receptor (beta chain) with its context. It has no known antigen specificity. No clone much larger than this one lies a single base away; base qualities are absent. The germline V and J ends show losses of 3 bases and 5 bases respectively, and no gene match explains 2 bases of the junction. CDR1 and CDR2 were assigned from the germline V gene (reference sequence) as GTSNPN and SVGIG. The CDR3 covers 12 residues, taking in both the cysteine and the phenylalanine. Of all the DNA, just the CDR3 is kept, 36 bases in frame from base 1. For TCRbeta CDR3 sequencing, genomic DNA from the sorted cells was extracted using the QIAGEN DNeasy Blood and Tissue Kit. High-throughput TCRbeta CDR3 sequencing, including PCR amplification with bias correction and internal controls, was performed commercially through immunoSEQ. Per the source publication's procedure: Unique productive TCRbeta sequences were defined by CDR3 nucleotide sequence where primers matched, and otherwise by CDR3 amino acid sequence together with Vbeta and Jbeta genes. As a correction for sorting error, sequences shared between sorted populations at a frequency ratio of 2:1 or less were discarded, and the remaining shared sequences were assigned to the higher population. Donor-reactive sequences were defined as at least 5-fold expanded in CFSE-low cells versus unstimulated cells, with frequency of at least 0.01% in CFSE-low cells. Repertoire divergence was quantified by Jensen-Shannon divergence calculated from the top 100 TCRbeta sequences ranked by frequency. For samples with multiple sequencing runs, sorting error was corrected separately for each run before the runs were pooled. As stored in TCRdb, this immuneACCESS dataset retains in-frame rearrangements with V and J assigned. A fraction of the clones does not appear; measured against another copy, unresolved V genes explain less than half of the discrepancy, and the remainder lacks a known reason. V and J calls and clone size follow that table, whereas D and trimming were derived from the DNA. The sample table holds about 78,000 clones, of which 80% to 95% were seen once. The ten biggest clones cover about 0.34% of the sample.

Sample time point, as interpreted from the label and publication: blood sample drawn before combined kidney and bone marrow transplant. Thawed PBMCs were FACS-sorted into unstimulated Tregs (CD4+CD25+CD127-), CD4+ non-Tregs (CD4+CD25-), CD4 cells and CD8 cells. Prior to Treg sorting, thawed PBMCs were rested overnight at 37 degrees C with approximately 200 IU/ml IL-2. 4 combined kidney and bone marrow transplant recipients from the ITN036ST trial were included as patients, and samples were available only from these trial subjects. Healthy control blood was separated into PBMCs by Ficoll density gradient and cryopreserved, and patient PBMCs were collected both before and after transplant. The sample originates from a study of Tregs in tolerant kidney transplant recipients (dated by TCRdb to the late 2010s). For context, the study as a whole: Transplants used related donors with nonmyeloablative bone marrow transplantation; mixed chimerism was transient in the human trials. Before combined kidney and bone marrow transplantation, this study identified donor-specific regulatory T cells using TCRbeta sequencing and then followed those same cells after transplant. The paper's findings and limits, for the study overall: Although technical replication error seemed to be minimal, the question of biological reproducibility was not addressed directly. Expanding Tregs with activated donor B cells appeared to identify the most biologically relevant and donor-specific TCRbeta repertoire. The study was limited by small patient numbers, and the findings need validation in larger populations and under other immunosuppression protocols. PCR primers changed over time for some patients, so nucleotide-level comparison across those patients' samples was not possible. In tolerant patients, donor-specific Tregs expanded more than Tregs overall, which suggests antigen-driven rather than nonspecific expansion.

This specimen consisted of Tregs from blood, obtained before the transplant. The receptor's source is a human donor who received a combined kidney and bone marrow transplant. The chain is assembled from TRBV30 and TRBJ2-7; the central 9 bases match TRBD1. CDR3 protein: CAWRQGAHEQYF. In nucleotides, the sequence is TGTGCCTGGAGACAGGGGGCCCACGAGCAGTACTTC.